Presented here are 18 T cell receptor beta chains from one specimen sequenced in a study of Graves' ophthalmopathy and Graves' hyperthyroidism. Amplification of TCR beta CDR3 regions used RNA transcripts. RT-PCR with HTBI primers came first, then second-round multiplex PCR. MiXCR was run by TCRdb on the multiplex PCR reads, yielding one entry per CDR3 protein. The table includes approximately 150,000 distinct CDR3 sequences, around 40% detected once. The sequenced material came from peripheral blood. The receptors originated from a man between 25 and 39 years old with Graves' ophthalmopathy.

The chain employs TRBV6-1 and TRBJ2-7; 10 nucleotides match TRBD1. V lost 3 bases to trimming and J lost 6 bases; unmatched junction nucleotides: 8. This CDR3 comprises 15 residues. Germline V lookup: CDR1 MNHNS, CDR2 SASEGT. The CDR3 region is CASSDGGQGKVEQYF. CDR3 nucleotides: TGTGCCAGCAGTGACGGGGGACAGGGGAAGGTCGAGCAGTACTTC.

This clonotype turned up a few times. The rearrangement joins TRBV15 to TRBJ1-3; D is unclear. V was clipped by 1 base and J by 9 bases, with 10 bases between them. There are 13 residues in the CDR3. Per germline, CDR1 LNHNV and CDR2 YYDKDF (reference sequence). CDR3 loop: CATSRVSEGTIYF. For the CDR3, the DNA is TGTGCCACCAGCAGAGTGTCTGAGGGCACCATATATTTT.

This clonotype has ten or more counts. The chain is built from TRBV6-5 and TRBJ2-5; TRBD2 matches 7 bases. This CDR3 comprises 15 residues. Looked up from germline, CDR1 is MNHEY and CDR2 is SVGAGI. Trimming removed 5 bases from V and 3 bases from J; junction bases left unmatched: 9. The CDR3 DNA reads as TGTGCCAGCAGTCCCGCCAGACTAGCCGAAGAGACCCAGTACTTC. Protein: CASSPARLAEETQYF.

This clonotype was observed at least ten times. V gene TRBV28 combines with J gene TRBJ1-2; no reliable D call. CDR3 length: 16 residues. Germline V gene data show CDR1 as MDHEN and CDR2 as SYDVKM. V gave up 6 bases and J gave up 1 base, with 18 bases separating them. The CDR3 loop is CASSVGVRLNNYGYTF. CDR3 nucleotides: TGTGCCAGCAGCGTAGGAGTCCGACTCAATAACTATGGCTACACCTTC.

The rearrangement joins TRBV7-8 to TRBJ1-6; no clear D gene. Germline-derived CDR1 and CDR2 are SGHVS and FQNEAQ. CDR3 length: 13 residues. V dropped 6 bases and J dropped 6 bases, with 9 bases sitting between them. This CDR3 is CASSLLTNSPLHF. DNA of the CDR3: TGTGCCAGCAGTCTGCTCACTAATTCACCCCTCCACTTT.

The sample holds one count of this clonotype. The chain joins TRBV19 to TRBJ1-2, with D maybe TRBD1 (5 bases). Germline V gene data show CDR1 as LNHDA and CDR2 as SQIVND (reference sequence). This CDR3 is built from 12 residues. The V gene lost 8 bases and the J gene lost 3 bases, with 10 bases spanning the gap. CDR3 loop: CASVDRDYGYTF. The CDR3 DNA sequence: TGTGCCAGTGTCGACAGAGACTATGGCTACACCTTC.

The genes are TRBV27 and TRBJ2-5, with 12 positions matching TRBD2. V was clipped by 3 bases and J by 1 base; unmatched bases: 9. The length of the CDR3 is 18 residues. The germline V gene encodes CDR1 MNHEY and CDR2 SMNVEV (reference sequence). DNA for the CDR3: TGTGCCAGCAGTTTTCGGACTAGCGGGACCATGGGCCAAGAGACCCAGTACTTC. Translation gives CASSFRTSGTMGQETQYF.

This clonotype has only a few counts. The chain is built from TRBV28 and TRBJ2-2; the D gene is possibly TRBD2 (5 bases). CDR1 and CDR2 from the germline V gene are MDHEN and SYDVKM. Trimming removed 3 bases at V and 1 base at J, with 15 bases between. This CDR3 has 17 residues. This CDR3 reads CASSFLGLRRNTGELFF. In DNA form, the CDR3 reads TGTGCCAGCAGTTTCCTAGGACTCCGACGGAACACCGGGGAGCTGTTTTTT.

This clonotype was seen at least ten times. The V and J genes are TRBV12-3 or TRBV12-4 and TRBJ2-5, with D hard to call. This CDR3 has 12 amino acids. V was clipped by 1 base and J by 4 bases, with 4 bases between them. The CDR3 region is CASSLVGETQYF. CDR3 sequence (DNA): TGTGCCAGCAGTTTAGTCGGAGAGACCCAGTACTTC.

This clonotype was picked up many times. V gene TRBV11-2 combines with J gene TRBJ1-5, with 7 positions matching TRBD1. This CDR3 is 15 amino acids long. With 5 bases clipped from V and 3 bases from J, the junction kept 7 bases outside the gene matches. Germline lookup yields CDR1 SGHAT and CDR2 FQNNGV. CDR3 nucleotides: TGTGCCAGCAGCCCGGGACAGTGGACCAATCAGCCCCAGCATTTT. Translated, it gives CASSPGQWTNQPQHF.

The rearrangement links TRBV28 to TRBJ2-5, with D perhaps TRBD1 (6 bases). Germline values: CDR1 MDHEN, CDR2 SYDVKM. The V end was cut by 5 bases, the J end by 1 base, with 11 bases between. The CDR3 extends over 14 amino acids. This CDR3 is CASSRTGRQETQYF. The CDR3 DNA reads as TGTGCCAGCAGTCGCACAGGGCGCCAAGAGACCCAGTACTTC.

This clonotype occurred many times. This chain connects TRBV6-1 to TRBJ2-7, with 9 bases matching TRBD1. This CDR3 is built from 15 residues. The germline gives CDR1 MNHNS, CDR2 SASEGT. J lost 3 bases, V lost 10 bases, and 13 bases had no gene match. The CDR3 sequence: CATQGGTGIVYEQYF. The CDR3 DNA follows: TGTGCCACCCAGGGCGGGACAGGGATAGTCTACGAGCAGTACTTC.

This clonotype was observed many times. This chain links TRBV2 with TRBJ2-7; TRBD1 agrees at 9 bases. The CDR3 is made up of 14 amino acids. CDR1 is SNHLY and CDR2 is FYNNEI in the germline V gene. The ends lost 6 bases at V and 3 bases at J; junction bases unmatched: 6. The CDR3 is CASSPPGQGYEQYF. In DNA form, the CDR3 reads TGTGCCAGCAGCCCACCGGGACAGGGCTACGAGCAGTACTTC. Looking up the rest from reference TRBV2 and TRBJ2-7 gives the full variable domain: EPEVTQTPSHQVTQMGQEVILRCVPISNHLYFYWYRQILGQKVEFLVSFYNNEISEKSEIFDDQFSVERPDGSNFTLKIRSTKLEDSAMYFCASSPPGQGYEQYFGPGTRLTVT.

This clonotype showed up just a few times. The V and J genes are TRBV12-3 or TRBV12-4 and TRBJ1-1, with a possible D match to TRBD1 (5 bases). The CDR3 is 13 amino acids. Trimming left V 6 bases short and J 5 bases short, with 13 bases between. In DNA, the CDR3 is TGTGCCAGCAGGTTGGGGGTAGGGACTGAAGCTTTCTTT. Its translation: CASRLGVGTEAFF.

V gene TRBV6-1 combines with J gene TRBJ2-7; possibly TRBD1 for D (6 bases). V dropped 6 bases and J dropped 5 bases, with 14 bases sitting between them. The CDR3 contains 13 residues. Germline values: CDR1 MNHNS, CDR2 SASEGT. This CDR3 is CASRLTGFNEQYF. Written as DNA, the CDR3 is TGTGCCAGCAGACTAACAGGGTTCAACGAGCAGTACTTC.

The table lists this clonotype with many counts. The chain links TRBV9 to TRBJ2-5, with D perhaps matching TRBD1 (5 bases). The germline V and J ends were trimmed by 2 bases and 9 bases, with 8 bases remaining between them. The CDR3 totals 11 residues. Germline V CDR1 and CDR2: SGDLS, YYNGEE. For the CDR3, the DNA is TGTGCCAGCAGCGTTGGGGCGGCCCAGTACTTC. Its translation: CASSVGAAQYF.

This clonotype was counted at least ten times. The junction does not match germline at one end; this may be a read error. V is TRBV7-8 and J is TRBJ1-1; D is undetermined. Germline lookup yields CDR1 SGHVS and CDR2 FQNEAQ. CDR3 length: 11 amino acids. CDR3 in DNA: TGTGCCAGCAGCGACTACCAGGCACCGCTCTTT. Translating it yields CASSDYQAPLF.

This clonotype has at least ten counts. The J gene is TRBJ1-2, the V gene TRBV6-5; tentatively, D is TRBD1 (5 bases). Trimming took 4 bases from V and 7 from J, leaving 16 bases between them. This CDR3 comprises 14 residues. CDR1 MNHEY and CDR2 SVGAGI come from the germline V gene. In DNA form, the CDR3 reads TGTGCCAGCAGTTCACTTACGACCGGGGCTGGCTACACCTTC. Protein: CASSSLTTGAGYTF.